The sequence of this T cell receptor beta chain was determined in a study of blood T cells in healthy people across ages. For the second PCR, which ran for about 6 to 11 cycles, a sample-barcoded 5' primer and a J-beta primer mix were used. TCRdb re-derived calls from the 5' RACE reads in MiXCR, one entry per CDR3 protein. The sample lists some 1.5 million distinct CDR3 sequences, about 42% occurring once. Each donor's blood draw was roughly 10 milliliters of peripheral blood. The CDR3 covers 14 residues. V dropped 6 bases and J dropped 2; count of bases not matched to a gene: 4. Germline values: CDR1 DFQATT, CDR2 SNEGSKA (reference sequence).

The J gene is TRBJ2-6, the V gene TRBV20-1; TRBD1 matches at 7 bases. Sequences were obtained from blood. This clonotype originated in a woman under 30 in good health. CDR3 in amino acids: CSAKGAAGANVLTF. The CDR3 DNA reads TGCAGTGCGAAGGGGGCGGCTGGGGCCAACGTCCTGACTTTC.